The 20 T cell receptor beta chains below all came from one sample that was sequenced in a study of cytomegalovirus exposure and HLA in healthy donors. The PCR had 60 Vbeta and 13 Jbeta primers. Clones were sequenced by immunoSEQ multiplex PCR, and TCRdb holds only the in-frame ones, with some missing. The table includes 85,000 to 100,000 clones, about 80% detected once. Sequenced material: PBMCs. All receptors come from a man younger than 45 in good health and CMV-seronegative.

The CDR3, as DNA: TGTGCCAGCAGTGCGGGACAGGGGAAGAACACTGAAGCTTTCTTT. This translates into CASSAGQGKNTEAFF. V is TRBV2 and J is TRBJ1-1; 10 bases are a match to TRBD1. This CDR3 contains 15 residues. The trim removed 4 bases at V and 1 base at J, leaving 3 bases unmatched. Germline V CDR1 and CDR2: SNHLY, FYNNEI.

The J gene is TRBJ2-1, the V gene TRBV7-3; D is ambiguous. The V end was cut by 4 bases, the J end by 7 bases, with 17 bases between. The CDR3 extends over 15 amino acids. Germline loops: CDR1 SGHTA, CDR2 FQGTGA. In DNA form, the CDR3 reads TGTGCCAGCAGCTCCGCCGCCGGTCCCCCAAATGAGCAGTTCTTC. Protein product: CASSSAAGPPNEQFF.

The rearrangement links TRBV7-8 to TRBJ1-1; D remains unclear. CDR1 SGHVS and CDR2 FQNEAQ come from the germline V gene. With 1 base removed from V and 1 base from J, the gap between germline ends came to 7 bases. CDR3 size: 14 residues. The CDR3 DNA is TGTGCCAGCAGCTTAGAGCCGGGGAACACTGAAGCTTTCTTT. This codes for CASSLEPGNTEAFF.

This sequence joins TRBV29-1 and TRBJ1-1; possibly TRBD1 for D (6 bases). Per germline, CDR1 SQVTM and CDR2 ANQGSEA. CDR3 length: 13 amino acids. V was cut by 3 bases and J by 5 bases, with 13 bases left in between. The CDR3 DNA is TGCAGCGTTGAGGGAGGGGGGTGGACTGAAGCTTTCTTT. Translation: CSVEGGGWTEAFF. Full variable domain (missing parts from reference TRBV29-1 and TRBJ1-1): SAVISQKPSRDICQRGTSLTIQCQVDSQVTMMFWYRQQPGQSLTLIATANQGSEATYESGFVIDKFPISRPNLTFSTLTVSNMSPEDSSIYLCSVEGGGWTEAFFGQGTRLTVV.

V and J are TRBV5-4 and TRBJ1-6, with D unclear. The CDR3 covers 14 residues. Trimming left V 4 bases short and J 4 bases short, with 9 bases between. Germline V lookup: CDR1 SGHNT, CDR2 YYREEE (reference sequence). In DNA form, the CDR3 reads TGTGCCAGCAGCCAGACTGCTTATAATTCACCCCTCCACTTT. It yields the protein CASSQTAYNSPLHF.

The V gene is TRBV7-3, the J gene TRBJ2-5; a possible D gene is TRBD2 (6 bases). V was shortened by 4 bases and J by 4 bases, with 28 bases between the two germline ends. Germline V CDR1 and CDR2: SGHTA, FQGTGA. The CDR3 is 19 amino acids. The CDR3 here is CASSSGRFSSTNFRETQYF. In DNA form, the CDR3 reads TGTGCCAGCAGCTCAGGGAGGTTTTCGAGTACAAACTTCCGAGAGACCCAGTACTTC. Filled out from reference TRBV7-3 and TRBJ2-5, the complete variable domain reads GAGVSQTPSNKVTEKGKYVELRCDPISGHTALYWYRQSLGQGPEFLIYFQGTGAADDSGLPNDRFFAVRPEGSVSTLKIQRTERGDSAVYLCASSSGRFSSTNFRETQYFGPGTRLLVL.

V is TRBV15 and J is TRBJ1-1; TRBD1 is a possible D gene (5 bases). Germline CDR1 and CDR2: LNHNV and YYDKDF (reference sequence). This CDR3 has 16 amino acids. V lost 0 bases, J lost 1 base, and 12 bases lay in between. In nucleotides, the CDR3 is TGTGCCACCAGCAGAGATCACAATACAGGGAACACTGAAGCTTTCTTT. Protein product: CATSRDHNTGNTEAFF.

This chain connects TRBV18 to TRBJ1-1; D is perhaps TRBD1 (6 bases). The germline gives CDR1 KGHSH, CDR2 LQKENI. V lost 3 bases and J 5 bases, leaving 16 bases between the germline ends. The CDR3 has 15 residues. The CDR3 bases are TGTGCCAGCTCACCGGTACAGGGATGGAGGACTGAAGCTTTCTTT. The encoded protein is CASSPVQGWRTEAFF.

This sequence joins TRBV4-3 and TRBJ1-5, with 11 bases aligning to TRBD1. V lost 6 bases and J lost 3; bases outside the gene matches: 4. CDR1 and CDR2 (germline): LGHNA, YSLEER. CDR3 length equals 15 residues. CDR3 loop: CASSRDRGNNQPQHF. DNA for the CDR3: TGCGCCAGCAGTCGGGACAGGGGGAACAATCAGCCCCAGCATTTT.

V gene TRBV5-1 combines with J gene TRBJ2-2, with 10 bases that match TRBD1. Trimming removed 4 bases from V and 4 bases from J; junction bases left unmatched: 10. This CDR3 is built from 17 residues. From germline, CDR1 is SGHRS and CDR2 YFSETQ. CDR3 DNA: TGCGCCAGCAGCCTAAACCGACAGGGGGCCACCACCGGGGAGCTGTTTTTT. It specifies CASSLNRQGATTGELFF.

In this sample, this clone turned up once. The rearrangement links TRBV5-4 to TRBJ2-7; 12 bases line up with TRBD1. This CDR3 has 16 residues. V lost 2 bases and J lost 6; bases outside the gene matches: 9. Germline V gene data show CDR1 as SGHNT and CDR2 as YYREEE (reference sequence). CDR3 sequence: CASSLPPGQGAGEQYF. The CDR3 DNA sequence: TGTGCCAGCAGCTTACCACCGGGACAGGGGGCGGGCGAGCAGTACTTC.

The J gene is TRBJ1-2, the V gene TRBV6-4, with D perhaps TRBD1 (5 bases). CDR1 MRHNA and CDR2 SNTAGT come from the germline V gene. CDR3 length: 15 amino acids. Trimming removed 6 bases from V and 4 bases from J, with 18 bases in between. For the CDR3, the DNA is TGTGCCAGCAGGGGGGGTGGCCGAGGGGTCTATGGCTACACCTTC. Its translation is CASRGGGRGVYGYTF.

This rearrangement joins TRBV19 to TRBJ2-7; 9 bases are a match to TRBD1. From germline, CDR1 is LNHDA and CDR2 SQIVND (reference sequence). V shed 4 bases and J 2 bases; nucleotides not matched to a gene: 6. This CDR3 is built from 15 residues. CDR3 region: CASSTRQGGTYEQYF. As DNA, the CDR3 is TGTGCCAGTAGTACCCGACAGGGGGGAACCTACGAGCAGTACTTC.

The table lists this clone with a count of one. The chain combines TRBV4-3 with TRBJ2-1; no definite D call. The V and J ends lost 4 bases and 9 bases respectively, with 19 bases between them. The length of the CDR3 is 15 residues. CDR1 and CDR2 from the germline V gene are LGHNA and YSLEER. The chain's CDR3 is CASSPDGLAVAEQFF. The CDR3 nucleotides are TGCGCCAGCAGCCCAGACGGTCTTGCGGTGGCTGAGCAGTTCTTC.

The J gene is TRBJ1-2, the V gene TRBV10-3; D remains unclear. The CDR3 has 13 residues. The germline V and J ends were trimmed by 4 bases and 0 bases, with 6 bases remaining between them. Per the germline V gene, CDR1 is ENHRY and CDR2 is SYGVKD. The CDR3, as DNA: TGTGCCATCAGTGGAGGCACTAACTATGGCTACACCTTC. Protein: CAISGGTNYGYTF.

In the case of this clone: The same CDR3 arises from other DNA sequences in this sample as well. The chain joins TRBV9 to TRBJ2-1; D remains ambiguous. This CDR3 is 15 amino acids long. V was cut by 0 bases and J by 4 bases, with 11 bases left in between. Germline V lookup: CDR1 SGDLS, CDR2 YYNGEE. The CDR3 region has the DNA TGTGCCAGCAGCGTAGGGCAGTCGTCATACAATGAGCAGTTCTTC. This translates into CASSVGQSSYNEQFF.

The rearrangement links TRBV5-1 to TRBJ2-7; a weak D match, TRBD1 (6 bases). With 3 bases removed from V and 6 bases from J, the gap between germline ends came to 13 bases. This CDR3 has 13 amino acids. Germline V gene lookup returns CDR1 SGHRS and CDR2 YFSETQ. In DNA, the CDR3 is TGCGCCAGCAGCTCCTCCCAGGGGTTCGAGCAGTACTTC. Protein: CASSSSQGFEQYF.

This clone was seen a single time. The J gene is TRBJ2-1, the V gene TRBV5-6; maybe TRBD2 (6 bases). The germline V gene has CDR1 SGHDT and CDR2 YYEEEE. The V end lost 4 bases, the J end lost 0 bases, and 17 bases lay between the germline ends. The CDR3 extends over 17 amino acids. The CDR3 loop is CASSPKSSVSSYNEQFF. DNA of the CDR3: TGTGCCAGCAGCCCCAAGTCTAGCGTAAGCTCCTACAATGAGCAGTTCTTC.

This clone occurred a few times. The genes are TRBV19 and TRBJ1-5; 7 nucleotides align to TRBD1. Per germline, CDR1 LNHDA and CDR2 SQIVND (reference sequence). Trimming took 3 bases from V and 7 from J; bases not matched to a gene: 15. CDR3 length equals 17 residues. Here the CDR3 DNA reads TGTGCCAGTAGTATCGGGAATGGAGGGGGCTTAGGACAGCCCCAGCATTTT. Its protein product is CASSIGNGGGLGQPQHF.

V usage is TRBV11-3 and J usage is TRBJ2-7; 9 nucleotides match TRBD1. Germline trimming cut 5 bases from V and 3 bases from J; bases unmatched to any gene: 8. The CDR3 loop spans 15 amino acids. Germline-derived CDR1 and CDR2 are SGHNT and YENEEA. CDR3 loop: CASSPSTGGHYEQYF. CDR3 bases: TGTGCCAGCAGCCCCTCGACAGGGGGACACTACGAGCAGTACTTC.